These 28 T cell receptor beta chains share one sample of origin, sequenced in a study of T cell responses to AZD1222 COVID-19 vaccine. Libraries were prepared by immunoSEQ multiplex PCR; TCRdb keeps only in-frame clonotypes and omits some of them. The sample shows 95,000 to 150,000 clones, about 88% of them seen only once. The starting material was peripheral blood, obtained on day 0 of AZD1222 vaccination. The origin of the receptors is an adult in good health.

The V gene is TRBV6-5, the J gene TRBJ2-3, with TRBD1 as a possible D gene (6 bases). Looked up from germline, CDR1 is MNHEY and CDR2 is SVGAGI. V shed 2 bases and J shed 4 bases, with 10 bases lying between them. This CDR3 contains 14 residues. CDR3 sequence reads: CASSYRQAADTQYF. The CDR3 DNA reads TGTGCCAGCAGTTACCGACAGGCCGCAGATACGCAGTATTTT.

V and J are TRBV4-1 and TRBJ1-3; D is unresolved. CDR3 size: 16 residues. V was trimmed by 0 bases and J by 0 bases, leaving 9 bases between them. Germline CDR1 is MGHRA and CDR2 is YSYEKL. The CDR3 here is CASSQDRRSSGNTIYF. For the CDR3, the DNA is TGCGCCAGCAGCCAAGATCGCAGAAGCTCTGGAAACACCATATATTTT.

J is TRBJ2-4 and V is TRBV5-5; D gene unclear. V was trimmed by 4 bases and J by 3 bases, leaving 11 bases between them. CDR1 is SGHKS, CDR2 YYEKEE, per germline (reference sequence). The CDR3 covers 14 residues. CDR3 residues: CASSRPLGKNIQYF. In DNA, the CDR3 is TGTGCCAGCAGCCGGCCGCTCGGCAAAAACATTCAGTACTTC.

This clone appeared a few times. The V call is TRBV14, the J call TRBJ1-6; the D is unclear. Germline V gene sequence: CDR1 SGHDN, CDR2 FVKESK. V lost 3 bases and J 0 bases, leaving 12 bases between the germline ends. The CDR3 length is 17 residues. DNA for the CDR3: TGTGCCAGCAGCCATAGGGCAGGTGGCTCCTATAATTCACCCCTCCACTTT. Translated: CASSHRAGGSYNSPLHF.

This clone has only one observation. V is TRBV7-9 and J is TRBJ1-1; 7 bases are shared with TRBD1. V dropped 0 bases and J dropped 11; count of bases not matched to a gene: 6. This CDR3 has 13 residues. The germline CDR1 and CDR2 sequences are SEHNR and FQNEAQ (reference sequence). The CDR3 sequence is CASSLAETGRAFF. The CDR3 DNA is TGTGCCAGCAGCTTAGCCGAGACAGGGCGGGCTTTCTTT.

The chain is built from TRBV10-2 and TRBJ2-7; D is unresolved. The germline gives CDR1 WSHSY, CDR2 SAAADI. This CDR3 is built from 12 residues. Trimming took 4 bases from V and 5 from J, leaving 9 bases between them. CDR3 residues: CASSAVVHEQYF. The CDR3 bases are TGCGCCAGCAGTGCAGTGGTGCACGAGCAGTACTTC.

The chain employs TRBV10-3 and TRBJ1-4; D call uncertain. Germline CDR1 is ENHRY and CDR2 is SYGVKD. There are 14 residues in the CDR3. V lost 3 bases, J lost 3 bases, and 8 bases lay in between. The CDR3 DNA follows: TGTGCCATCAGTGACAGCGCCTCTAATGAAAAACTGTTTTTT. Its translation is CAISDSASNEKLFF.

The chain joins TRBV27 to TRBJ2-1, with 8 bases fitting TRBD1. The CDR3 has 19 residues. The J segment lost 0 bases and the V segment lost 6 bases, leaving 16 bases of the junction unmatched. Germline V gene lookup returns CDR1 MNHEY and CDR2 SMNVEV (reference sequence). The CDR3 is CASSPGQGIGLSSYNEQFF. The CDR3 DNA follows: TGTGCCAGCAGCCCCGGACAGGGAATTGGGTTGAGCTCCTACAATGAGCAGTTCTTC.

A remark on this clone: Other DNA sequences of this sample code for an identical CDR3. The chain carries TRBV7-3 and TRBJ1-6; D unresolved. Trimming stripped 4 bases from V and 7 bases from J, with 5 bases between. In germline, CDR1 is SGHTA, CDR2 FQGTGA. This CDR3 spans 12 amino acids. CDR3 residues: CASSYYNSPLHF. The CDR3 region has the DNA TGTGCCAGCAGCTACTACAATTCACCCCTCCACTTT.

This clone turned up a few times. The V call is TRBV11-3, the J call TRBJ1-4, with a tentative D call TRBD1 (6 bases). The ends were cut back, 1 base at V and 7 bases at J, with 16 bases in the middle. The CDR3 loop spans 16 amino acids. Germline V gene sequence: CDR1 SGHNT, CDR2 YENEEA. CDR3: CASSLGFDRNGEKLFF. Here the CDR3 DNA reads TGTGCCAGCAGCTTAGGCTTCGACAGGAACGGTGAAAAACTGTTTTTT.

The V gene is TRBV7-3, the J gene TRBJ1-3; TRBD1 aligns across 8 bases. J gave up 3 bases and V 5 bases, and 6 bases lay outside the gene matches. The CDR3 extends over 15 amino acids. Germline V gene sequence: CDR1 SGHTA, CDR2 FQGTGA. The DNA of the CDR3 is TGTGCCAGCAGCCGAGGACAGGGTCTTGGAAACACCATATATTTT. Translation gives CASSRGQGLGNTIYF.

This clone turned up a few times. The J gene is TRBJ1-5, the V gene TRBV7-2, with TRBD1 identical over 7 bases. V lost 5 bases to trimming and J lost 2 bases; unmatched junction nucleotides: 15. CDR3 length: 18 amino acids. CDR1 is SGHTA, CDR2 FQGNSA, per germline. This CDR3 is CASSPLPTGFLGNQPQHF. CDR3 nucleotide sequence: TGTGCCAGCAGCCCGCTACCGACAGGGTTCCTTGGCAATCAGCCCCAGCATTTT. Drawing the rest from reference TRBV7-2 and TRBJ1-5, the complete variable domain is GAGVSQSPSNKVTEKGKDVELRCDPISGHTALYWYRQSLGQGLEFLIYFQGNSAPDKSGLPSDRFSAERTGGSVSTLTIQRTQQEDSAVYLCASSPLPTGFLGNQPQHFGDGTRLSIL.

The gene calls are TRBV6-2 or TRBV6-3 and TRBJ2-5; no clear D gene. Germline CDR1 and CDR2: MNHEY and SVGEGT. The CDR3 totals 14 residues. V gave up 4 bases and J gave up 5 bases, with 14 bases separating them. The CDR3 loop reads CASSSLLESETQYF. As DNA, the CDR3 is TGTGCCAGCAGTTCCCTGTTGGAATCGGAGACCCAGTACTTC.

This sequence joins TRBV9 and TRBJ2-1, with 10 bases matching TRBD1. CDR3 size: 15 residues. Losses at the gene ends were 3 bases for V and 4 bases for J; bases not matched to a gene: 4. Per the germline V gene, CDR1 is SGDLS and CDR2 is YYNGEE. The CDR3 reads CASSAGQGRYNEQFF. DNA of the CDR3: TGTGCCAGCAGCGCGGGACAGGGGAGATACAATGAGCAGTTCTTC.

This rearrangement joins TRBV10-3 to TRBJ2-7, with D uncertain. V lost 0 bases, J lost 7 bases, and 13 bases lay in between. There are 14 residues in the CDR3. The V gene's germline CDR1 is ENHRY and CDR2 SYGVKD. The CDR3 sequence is CAISESVVLQEQYF. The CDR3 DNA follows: TGTGCCATCAGTGAGTCGGTAGTTTTGCAGGAGCAGTACTTC.

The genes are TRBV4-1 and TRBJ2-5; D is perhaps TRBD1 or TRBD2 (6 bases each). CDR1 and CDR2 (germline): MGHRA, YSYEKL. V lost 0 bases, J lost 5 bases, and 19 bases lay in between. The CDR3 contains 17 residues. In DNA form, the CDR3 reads TGCGCCAGCAGCCAAGAACGTGTGAGGGGGGCACGCGAGACCCAGTACTTC. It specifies CASSQERVRGARETQYF.

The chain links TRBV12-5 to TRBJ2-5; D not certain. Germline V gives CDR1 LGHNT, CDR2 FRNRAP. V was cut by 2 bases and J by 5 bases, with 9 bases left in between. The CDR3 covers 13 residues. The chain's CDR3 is CASGLWNEETQYF. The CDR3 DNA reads TGTGCTAGTGGTTTGTGGAACGAGGAGACCCAGTACTTC.

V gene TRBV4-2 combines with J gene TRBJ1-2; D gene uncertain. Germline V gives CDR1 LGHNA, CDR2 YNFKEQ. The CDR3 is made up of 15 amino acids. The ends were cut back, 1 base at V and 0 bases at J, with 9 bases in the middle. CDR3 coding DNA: TGTGCCAGCAGCCAAGGCCAGAAACCTAACTATGGCTACACCTTC. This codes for CASSQGQKPNYGYTF.

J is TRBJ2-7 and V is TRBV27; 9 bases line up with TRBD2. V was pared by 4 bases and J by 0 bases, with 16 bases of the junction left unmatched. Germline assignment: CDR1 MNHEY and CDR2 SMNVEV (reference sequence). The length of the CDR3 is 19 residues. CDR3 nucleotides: TGTGCCAGCAGTTCAGTAACTAGCGGGTACTCGACTAGCTCCTACGAGCAGTACTTC. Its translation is CASSSVTSGYSTSSYEQYF.

This CDR3 reads CASSVGTGTRQPQHF. CDR3 coding DNA: TGTGCCAGCAGCGTCGGGACAGGGACACGTCAGCCCCAGCATTTT. The chain joins TRBV7-2 to TRBJ1-5, with 9 bases identical to TRBD1. V lost 5 bases, J lost 6 bases, and 8 bases stayed unmatched. The germline V gene has CDR1 SGHTA and CDR2 FQGNSA. CDR3 length: 15 residues.

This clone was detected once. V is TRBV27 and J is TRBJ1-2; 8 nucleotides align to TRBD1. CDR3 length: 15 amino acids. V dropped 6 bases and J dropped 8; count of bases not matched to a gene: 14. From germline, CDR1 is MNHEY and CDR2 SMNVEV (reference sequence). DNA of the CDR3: TGTGCCAGCAGGACTCAGGGGGCGAGGTTGGAAGGCTACACCTTC. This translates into CASRTQGARLEGYTF.

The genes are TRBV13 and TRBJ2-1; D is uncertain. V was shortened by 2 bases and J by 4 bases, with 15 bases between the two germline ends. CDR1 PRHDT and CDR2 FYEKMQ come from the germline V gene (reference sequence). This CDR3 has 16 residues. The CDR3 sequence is CASSLTHGYRYNEQFF. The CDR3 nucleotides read TGTGCCAGCAGCTTAACGCACGGGTATCGGTACAATGAGCAGTTCTTC.

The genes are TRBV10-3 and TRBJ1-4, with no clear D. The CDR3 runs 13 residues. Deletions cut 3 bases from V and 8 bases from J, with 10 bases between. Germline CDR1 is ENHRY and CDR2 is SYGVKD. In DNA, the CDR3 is TGTGCCATCAGTGACCTAGGCTCCGAAAAACTGTTTTTT. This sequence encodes CAISDLGSEKLFF.

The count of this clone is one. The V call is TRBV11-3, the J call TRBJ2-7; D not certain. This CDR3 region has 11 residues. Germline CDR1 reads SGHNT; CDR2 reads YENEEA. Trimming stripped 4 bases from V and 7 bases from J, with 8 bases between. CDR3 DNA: TGTGCCAGCAGCTCTTGGCGGGAGCAGTACTTC. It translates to CASSSWREQYF. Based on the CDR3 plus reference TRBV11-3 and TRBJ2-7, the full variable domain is EAGVVQSPRYKIIEKKQPVAFWCNPISGHNTLYWYLQNLGQGPELLIRYENEEAVDDSQLPKDRFSAERLKGVDSTLKIQPAELGDSAVYLCASSSWREQYFGPGTRLTVT.

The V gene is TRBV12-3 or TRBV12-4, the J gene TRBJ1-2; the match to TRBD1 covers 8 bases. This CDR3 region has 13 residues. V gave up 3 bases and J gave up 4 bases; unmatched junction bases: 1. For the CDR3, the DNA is TGTGCCAGCAGTTTTACAGGGGGCTATGGCTACACCTTC. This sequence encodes CASSFTGGYGYTF.

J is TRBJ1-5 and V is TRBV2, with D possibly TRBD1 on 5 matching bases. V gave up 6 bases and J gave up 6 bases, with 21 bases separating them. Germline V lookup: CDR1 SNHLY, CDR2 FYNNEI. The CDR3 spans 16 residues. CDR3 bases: TGTGCCAGCAGCGAGGGTCCTGGCAGGGCGGCTCAGCCCCAGCATTTT. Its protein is CASSEGPGRAAQPQHF.

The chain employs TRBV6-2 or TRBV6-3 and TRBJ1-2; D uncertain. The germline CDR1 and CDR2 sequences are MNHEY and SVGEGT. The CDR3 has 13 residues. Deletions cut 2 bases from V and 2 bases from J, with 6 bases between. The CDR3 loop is CASSYDGNYGYTF. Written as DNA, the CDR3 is TGTGCCAGCAGTTACGACGGGAACTATGGCTACACCTTC.

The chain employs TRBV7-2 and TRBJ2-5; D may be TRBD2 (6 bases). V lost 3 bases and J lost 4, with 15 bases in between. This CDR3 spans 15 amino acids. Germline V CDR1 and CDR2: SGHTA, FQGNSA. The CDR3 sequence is CASSFSVEGGETQYF. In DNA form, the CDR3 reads TGTGCCAGCAGCTTTTCCGTCGAGGGAGGAGAGACCCAGTACTTC.